A selection of T cell receptor beta chains follows, all from one sample in a study of tumor and adjacent non-tumor tissue in lung cancer. TCRdb redid the calling of the multiplex PCR reads with MiXCR, one entry per CDR3 protein. This table holds tens of thousands of distinct CDR3 sequences, roughly 72% found once. The sequenced material came from lung tumor tissue. The receptors stem from a woman aged 40 to 50 with non-small cell lung cancer. CDR3s include the opening cysteine and the closing phenylalanine or tryptophan. The D gene is left open where the match is weak. Clone size appears in some rows only: once, few, many, or a class for an expanded clone.

>TRBJ1-1|many|-|TRBV7-8
CASIKDGNVNTEAFF
TGTGCCAGCATCAAGGACGGGAACGTGAACACTGAAGCTTTCTTT
>TRBJ1-6|-|-|TRBV11-3
CARNHGENSPLQF
TGTGCCAGAAACCATGGTGAGAATTCACCCCTCCAATTT
>TRBJ1-6|-|TRBD1|TRBV6-5
CASSPSGTGYSPLHF
TGTGCCAGCAGTCCTAGCGGGACAGGGTATTCACCCCTCCACTTT
>TRBJ2-3|few|-|TRBV7-9
CASSLLGDTQYF
TGTGCCAGCAGCTTATTAGGAGATACGCAGTATTTT
>TRBJ2-5|-|-|TRBV4-1
CASSMTPGVEETQYF
TGCGCCAGTAGCATGACCCCAGGGGTGGAAGAGACCCAGTACTTC
>TRBJ2-3|-|-|TRBV29-1
CSASLADDTDTHYF
TGCAGTGCCTCTTTAGCGGACGACACAGATACGCACTATTTT
>TRBJ2-2|many|-|TRBV12-3/TRBV12-4
CASSGQTGELFF
TGTGCCAGCAGTGGGCAAACCGGGGAGCTGTTTTTT
>TRBJ2-1|-|-|TRBV28
CATSLFPACPGIF
TGTGCCACCAGTTTATTCCCGGCGTGCCCCGGGATCTTC
>TRBJ1-3|-|-|TRBV30
CAWKAKGASGSTIYF
TGTGCCTGGAAGGCGAAGGGAGCCTCTGGAAGCACCATATATTTT
>TRBJ2-1|-|-|TRBV11-2
CARSRTGTDDEQFF
TGTGCCCGCTCCCGAACGGGGACCGATGATGAGCAGTTCTTC
>TRBJ1-4|few|-|TRBV29-1
CSVQTGHPSEKLFF
TGCAGCGTACAAACAGGACATCCGAGTGAGAAACTGTTTTTT
>TRBJ2-2|-|-|TRBV4-2
CATSQELAAELFF
TGTGCCACCAGCCAAGAGCTTGCCGCGGAGCTGTTTTTT
>TRBJ2-7|-|-|TRBV7-2
CANSPLAASYEQYF
TGTGCCAACAGCCCCTTAGCGGCCTCCTACGAGCAGTACTTC
>TRBJ2-4|-|TRBD2|TRBV4-1
CASSQVGTRGAARNIQYF
TGCGCCAGCAGCCAAGTCGGGACGCGGGGGGCGGCCAGAAACATTCAGTATTTC
>TRBJ1-1|-|-|TRBV11-2
CASSLTVNTEAFF
TGTGCAAGCAGCCTAACAGTGAACACTGAAGCTTTCTTT
>TRBJ2-1|many|-|TRBV29-1
CSGEWGDNEQFF
TGCAGCGGTGAGTGGGGCGACAATGAGCAGTTCTTC
>TRBJ2-5|-|TRBD1|TRBV18
CASSPGTVQETQYF
TGTGCCAGCTCACCGGGGACAGTACAAGAGACCCAGTACTTC
>TRBJ2-1|-|TRBD2|TRBV6-1
CASCKWTSGRLGSYNEHFF
TGTGCCAGCTGTAAATGGACTAGCGGGAGGTTGGGCTCCTACAATGAGCACTTCTTC
>TRBJ2-5|-|-|TRBV30
CVWSEGGRQETQYF
TGTGTCTGGAGTGAGGGGGGGCGACAAGAGACCCAGTACTTC
>TRBJ2-5|-|-|TRBV7-2
CASSLYRETQYF
TGTGCCAGCAGCTTATATAGAGAGACCCAGTACTTC
>TRBJ2-7|-|-|TRBV6-2/TRBV6-3
CASTIRGSGSPSDEQYF
TGTGCCAGCACCATAAGGGGCTCTGGGAGTCCAAGCGACGAGCAGTACTTC
>TRBJ1-6|-|-|TRBV11-2
CASSSYGQLNSPLHF
TGTGCCAGCAGCTCGTATGGACAGCTAAATTCACCACTCCACTTT
>TRBJ2-3|-|TRBD2|TRBV10-3
CAISAGEGYDTQYF
TGTGCCATCAGTGCGGGGGAGGGCTATGATACGCAGTACTTT
>TRBJ2-1|many|TRBD2|TRBV4-1
CASSRTPGLAGGNVYNEQFF
TGCGCCAGCAGCCGTACCCCGGGACTAGCGGGGGGGAATGTGTACAATGAGCAGTTCTTC
>TRBJ2-3|-|-|TRBV5-6
CASSLTSADTQYF
TGTGCCAGCAGCCTGACATCTGCAGATACGCAGTATTTT
>TRBJ2-7|large|-|TRBV5-5
CASSFNYRAYEQYF
TGTGCCAGCAGCTTTAACTACAGGGCGTACGAGCAGTACTTC
>TRBJ2-7|-|TRBD2|TRBV4-1
CAGSQDSQLAGAPRAYEQYF
TGCGCCGGCAGCCAAGATTCCCAACTAGCGGGAGCACCTAGAGCGTACGAGCAGTACTTC
>TRBJ1-1|-|-|TRBV5-4
CVSSLRGGFRTEAFF
TGTGTCAGCAGCCTACGCGGGGGATTCAGGACTGAAGCTTTCTTT
>TRBJ2-7|-|-|TRBV6-5
CANIFMGGREQYF
TGTGCCAACATCTTCATGGGGGGGCGCGAGCAGTACTTC
>TRBJ2-6|-|-|TRBV14
CAGSPRGSGANVPTF
TGTGCCGGCAGCCCCAGAGGCTCTGGGGCCAACGTCCCGACTTTC
>TRBJ2-1|-|TRBD2|TRBV29-1
CNVTSSFSYNKQFF
TGCAACGTGACTAGCAGTTTTTCTTACAATAAGCAGTTCTTC
>TRBJ2-3|-|-|TRBV6-1
CTSGGVDTDTQYF
TGTACCAGCGGCGGGGTCGACACAGATACGCAGTATTTT
>TRBJ2-5|-|TRBD1|TRBV24-1
CASREGASGQIIQETQYF
TGTGCCTCCAGAGAGGGGGCCTCGGGACAGATAATCCAAGAGACCCAGTACTTC
>TRBJ2-3|few|-|TRBV11-2
CASNPLSAADTQYF
TGTGCCAGTAATCCTCTAAGCGCGGCAGATACGCAGTATTTT
>TRBJ2-1|-|-|TRBV4-1
CASSPRRQDYNEQFF
TGCGCCAGCAGCCCCAGAAGACAGGACTACAATGAGCAATTCTTC
>TRBJ1-4|-|-|TRBV30
CAWSVSRGREPATNGKLFF
TGTGCCTGGAGTGTAAGTCGGGGCAGGGAACCTGCAACTAATGGAAAACTGTTTTTT
>TRBJ2-1|-|-|TRBV11-3
CASSRQGIAAYNEQFF
TGTGCCAGCAGCAGACAGGGCATAGCGGCGTACAATGAGCAGTTCTTC
>TRBJ2-3|-|TRBD2|TRBV20-1
CSVLTSGSTDTQYF
TGCAGTGTACTGACTAGCGGGTCCACAGATACGCAGTATTTT
>TRBJ1-1|once|-|TRBV11-2
CASRLESGLANTEAFF
TGTGCCAGCAGATTAGAGTCAGGTCTGGCGAACACTGAAGCTTTCTTT
>TRBJ1-2|-|-|TRBV6-1
CASTRYLQRDYCYTF
TGTGCCAGCACCCGTTACCTTCAGAGGGACTATTGCTACACCTTC
>TRBJ2-1|-|-|TRBV11-2
CASSLITGGADNERFF
TGTGCCAGCAGCTTAATCACAGGTGGCGCTGACAATGAGCGATTCTTC
>TRBJ2-3|few|TRBD2|TRBV6-5
CASRQTSPSHIDTQYF
TGTGCCAGCAGACAGACTAGCCCAAGTCACATAGATACGCAGTATTTT
>TRBJ1-1|-|TRBD1|TRBV11-2
CASIFREGAGAFF
TGTGCCAGCATCTTTCGTGAGGGGGCGGGGGCCTTCTTT
>TRBJ2-7|-|-|TRBV11-2
CTSSYRTGYEQYF
TGTACCAGCAGCTATAGGACGGGCTACGAGCAGTATTTC
>TRBJ2-4|-|TRBD1|TRBV4-2
CASSQDQGVVASNIQYF
TGTGCCAGCAGCCAGGACCAGGGGGTCGTGGCCAGTAACATTCAGTACTTC
>TRBJ1-5|many|-|TRBV5-6
CASSLRHSQSNQPQHF
TGTGCCAGCAGCTTGCGTCACAGTCAAAGCAATCAGCCCCAGCATTTT
>TRBJ2-5|-|-|TRBV6-1
CASNEAWGKGETQYF
TGTGCCAGCAATGAAGCGTGGGGTAAAGGCGAGACACAGTACTTC
>TRBJ2-5|-|-|TRBV11-3
CASNLVGETQYF
TGTGCCAGCAACTTAGTCGGGGAGACCCAGTACTTC